This T cell receptor beta chain is drawn from a study of blood T cell repertoires in COVID-19. Study-level background: Material from acute and convalescent COVID-19 was sourced from the United States, Italy and Spain. T cells, B-cell-depleted T cells, or PBMCs provided the cDNA or gDNA that served as material.

Germline V gene sequence: CDR1 LGHDT, CDR2 YNNKEL (reference sequence). The germline V and J ends were trimmed by 4 bases and 4 bases, with 19 bases remaining between them. The CDR3 is 16 amino acids. Data came from immunoSEQ multiplex PCR; TCRdb stores just in-frame clones and leaves some out. Among 180,000 or so clones listed, approximately 80% were seen once. Cohorts were based on clinical histories the participants reported. Recovered participants had two consecutive negative NP/OP PCR tests, healthcare professional clearance, or symptom resolution. Input material: PBMCs or T cells enriched from blood (not recorded which). The receptor was isolated from a woman aged 55-70 years who had recovered from COVID-19. The chain is built from TRBV3-1 (or the pseudogene TRBV3-2) and TRBJ1-2; D not certain. Here the CDR3 DNA reads TGTGCCAGCAGCCCGGATTGGGCGGGTGACGGCTATGGCTACACCTTC. Translation gives CASSPDWAGDGYGYTF.